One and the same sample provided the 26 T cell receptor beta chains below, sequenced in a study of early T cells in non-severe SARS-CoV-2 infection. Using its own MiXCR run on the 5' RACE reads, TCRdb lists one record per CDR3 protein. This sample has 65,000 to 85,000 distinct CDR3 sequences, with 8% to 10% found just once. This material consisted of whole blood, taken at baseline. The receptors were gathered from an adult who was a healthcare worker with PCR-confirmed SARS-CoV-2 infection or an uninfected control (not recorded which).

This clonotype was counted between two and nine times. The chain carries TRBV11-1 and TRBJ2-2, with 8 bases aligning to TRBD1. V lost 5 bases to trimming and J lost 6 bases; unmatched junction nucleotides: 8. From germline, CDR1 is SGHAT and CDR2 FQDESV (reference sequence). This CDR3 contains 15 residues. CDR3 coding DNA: TGTGCCAGCAGCACTGGACAGGGTTTGGCCGGGGAGCTGTTTTTT. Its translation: CASSTGQGLAGELFF.

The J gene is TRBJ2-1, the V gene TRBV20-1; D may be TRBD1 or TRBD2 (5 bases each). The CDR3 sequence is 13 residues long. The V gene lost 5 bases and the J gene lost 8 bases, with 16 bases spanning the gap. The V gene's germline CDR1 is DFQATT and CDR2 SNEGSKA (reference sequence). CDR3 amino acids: CSARVGTTDEQFF. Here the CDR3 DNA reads TGCAGTGCTCGAGTGGGGACCACCGATGAGCAGTTCTTC.

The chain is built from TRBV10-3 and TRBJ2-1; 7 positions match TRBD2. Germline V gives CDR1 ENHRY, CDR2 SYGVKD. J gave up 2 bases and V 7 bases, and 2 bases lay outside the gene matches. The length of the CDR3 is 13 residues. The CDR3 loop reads CAITAGAYNEQFF. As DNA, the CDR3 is TGTGCCATCACGGCGGGAGCCTACAATGAGCAGTTCTTC.

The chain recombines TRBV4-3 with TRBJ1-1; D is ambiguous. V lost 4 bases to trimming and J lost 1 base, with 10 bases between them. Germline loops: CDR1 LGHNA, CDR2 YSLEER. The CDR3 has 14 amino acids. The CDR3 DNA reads TGCGCCAGCAGCCTTCTTCAGAGGAACACTGAAGCTTTCTTT. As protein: CASSLLQRNTEAFF.

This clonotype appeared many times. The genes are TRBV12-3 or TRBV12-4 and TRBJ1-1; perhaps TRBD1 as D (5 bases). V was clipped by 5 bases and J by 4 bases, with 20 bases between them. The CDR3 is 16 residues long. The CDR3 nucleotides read TGTGCCAGCAGTCTATCGGGACGGTCCCGGGGCACTGAAGCTTTCTTT. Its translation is CASSLSGRSRGTEAFF.

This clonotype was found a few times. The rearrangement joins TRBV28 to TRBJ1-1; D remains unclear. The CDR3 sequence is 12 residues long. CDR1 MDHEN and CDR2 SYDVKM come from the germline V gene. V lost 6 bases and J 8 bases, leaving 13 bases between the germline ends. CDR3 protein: CASSSMTSEAFF. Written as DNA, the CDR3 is TGTGCCAGCAGCAGCATGACGTCAGAAGCTTTCTTT.

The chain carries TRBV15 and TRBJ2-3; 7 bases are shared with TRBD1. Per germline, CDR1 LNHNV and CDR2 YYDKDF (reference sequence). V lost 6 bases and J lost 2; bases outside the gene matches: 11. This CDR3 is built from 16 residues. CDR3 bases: TGTGCCACCAGTGACAGGGCACAGAAATACACAGATACGCAGTATTTT. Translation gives CATSDRAQKYTDTQYF.

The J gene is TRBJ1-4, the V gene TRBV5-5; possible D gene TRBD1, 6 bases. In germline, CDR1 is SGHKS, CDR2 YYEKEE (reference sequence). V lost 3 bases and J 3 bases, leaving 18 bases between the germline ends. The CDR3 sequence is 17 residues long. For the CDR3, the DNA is TGTGCCAGCAGCTCCTCCGGGACACAAGCAGCTAATGAAAAACTGTTTTTT. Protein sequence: CASSSSGTQAANEKLFF.

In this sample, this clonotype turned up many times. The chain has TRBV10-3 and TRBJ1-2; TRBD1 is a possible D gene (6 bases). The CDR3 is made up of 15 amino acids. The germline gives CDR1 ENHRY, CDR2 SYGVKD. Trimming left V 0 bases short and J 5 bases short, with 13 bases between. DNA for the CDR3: TGTGCCATCAGTGAGTCTGCAGGGGAGGAGTATGGCTACACCTTC. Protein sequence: CAISESAGEEYGYTF.

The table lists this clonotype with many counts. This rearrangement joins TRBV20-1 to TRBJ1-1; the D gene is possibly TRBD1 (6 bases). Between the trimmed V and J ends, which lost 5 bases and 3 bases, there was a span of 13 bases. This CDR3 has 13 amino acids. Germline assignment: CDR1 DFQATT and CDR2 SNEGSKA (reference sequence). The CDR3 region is CSARGRGDTEAFF. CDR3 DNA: TGCAGTGCTCGGGGGCGAGGTGACACTGAAGCTTTCTTT.

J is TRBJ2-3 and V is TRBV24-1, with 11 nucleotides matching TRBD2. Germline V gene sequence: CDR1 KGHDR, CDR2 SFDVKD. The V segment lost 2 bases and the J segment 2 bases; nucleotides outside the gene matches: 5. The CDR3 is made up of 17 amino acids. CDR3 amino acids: CATSDWGSGRDTDTQYF. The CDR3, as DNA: TGTGCCACCAGTGATTGGGGTAGCGGGAGGGACACAGATACGCAGTATTTT.

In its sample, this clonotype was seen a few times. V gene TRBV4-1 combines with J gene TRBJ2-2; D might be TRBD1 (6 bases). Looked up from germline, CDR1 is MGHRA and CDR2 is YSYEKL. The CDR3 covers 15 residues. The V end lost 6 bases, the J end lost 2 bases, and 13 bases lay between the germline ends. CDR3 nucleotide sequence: TGCGCCAGCAGGTCCGACAGGACTAACACCGGGGAGCTGTTTTTT. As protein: CASRSDRTNTGELFF.

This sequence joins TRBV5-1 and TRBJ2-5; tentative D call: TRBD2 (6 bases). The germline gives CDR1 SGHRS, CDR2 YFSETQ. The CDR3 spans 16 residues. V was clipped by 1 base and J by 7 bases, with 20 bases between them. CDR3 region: CASSLSSTGSEGTQYF. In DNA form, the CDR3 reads TGCGCCAGCAGCTTGTCCTCGACTGGCTCGGAGGGGACCCAGTACTTC.

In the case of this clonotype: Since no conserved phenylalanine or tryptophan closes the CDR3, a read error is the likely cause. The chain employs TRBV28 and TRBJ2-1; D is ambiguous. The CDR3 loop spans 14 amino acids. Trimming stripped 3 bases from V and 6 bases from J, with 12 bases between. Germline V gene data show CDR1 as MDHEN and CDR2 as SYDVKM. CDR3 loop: CASSFPFRVNEQFS. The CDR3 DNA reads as TGTGCCAGCAGTTTCCCGTTTAGGGTCAATGAGCAGTTCTCC.

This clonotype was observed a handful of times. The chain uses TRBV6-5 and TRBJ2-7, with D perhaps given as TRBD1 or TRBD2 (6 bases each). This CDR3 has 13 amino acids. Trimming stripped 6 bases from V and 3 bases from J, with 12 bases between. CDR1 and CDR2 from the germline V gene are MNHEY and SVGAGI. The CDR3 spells CASSGGFDYEQYF. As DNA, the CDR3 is TGTGCCAGCAGCGGGGGCTTTGACTACGAGCAGTACTTC.

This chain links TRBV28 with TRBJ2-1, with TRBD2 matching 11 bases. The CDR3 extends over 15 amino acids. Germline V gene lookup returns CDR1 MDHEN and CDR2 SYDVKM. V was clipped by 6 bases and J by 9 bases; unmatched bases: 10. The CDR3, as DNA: TGTGCCAGCAGAACTACTAGCGGGGGCCTGGGTGAGCAGTTCTTC. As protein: CASRTTSGGLGEQFF. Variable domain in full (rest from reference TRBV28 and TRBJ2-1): DVKVTQSSRYLVKRTGEKVFLECVQDMDHENMFWYRQDPGLGLRLIYFSYDVKMKEKGDIPEGYSVSREKKERFSLILESASTNQTSMYLCASRTTSGGLGEQFFGPGTRLTVL.

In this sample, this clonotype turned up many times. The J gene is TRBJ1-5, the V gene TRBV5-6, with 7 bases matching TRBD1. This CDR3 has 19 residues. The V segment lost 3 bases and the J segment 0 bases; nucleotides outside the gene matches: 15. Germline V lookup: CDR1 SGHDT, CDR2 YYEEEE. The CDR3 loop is CASSSSPGQRFDSNQPQHF. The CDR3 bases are TGTGCCAGCAGCTCGTCCCCGGGACAGAGATTTGATAGCAATCAGCCCCAGCATTTT.

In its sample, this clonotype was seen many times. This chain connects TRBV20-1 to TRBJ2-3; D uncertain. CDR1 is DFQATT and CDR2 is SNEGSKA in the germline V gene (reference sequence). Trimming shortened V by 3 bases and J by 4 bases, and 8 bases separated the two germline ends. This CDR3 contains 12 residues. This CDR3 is CSASPGPDTQYF. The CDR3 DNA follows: TGCAGTGCTAGCCCGGGTCCAGATACGCAGTATTTT.

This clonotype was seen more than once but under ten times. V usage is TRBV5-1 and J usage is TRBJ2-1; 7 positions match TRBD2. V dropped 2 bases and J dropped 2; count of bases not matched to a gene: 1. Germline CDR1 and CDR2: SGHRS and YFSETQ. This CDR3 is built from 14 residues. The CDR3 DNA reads TGCGCCAGCAGCTTCCGGGGGGCCTACAATGAGCAGTTCTTC. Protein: CASSFRGAYNEQFF.

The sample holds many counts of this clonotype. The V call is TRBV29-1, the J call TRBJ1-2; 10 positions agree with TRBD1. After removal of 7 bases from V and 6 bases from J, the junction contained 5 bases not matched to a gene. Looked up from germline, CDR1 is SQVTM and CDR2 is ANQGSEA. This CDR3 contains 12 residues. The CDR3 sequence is CSGGTGAHGYTF. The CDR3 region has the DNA TGCAGCGGGGGGACAGGGGCCCATGGCTACACCTTC.

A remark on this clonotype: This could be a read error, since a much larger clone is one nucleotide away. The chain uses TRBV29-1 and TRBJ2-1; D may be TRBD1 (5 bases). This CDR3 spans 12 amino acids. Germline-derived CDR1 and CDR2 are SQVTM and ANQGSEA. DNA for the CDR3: TGCAGCGCACCAGGGTCCGGCAATGAGCAGATCTTC. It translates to CSAPGSGNEQIF.

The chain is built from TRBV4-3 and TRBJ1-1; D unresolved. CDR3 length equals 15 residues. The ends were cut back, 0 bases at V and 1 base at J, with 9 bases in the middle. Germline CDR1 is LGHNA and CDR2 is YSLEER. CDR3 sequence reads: CASSQERHSNTEAFF. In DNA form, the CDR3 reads TGCGCCAGCAGCCAAGAGAGACACTCGAACACTGAAGCTTTCTTT.

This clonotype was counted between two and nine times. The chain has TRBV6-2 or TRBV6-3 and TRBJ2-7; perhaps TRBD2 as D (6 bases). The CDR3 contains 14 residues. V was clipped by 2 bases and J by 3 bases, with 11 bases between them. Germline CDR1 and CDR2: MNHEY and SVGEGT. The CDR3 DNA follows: TGTGCCAGCAGTTACGAGGGAGGATACTACGAGCAGTACTTC. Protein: CASSYEGGYYEQYF.

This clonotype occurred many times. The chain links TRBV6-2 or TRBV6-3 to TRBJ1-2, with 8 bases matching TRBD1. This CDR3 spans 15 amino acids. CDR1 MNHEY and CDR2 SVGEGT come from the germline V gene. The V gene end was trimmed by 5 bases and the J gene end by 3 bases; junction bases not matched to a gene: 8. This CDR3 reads CASSTRDRKDYGYTF. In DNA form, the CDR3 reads TGTGCCAGCAGTACCCGGGACAGGAAAGACTATGGCTACACCTTC.

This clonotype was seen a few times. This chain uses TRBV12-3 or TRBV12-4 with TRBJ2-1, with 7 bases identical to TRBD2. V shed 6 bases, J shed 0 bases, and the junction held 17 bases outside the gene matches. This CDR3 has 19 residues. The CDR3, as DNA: TGTGCCAGCAGCCGCGGCTTGGCGGGAGCTCCTCTCTCCTACAATGAGCAGTTCTTC. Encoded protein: CASSRGLAGAPLSYNEQFF.

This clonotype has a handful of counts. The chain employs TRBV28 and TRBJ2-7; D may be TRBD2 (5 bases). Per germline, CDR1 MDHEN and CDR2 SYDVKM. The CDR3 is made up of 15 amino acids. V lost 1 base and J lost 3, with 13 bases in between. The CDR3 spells CASSLSRASHYEQYF. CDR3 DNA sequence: TGTGCCAGCAGTTTATCGCGGGCATCGCACTACGAGCAGTACTTC.